These 17 T cell receptor beta chains originate from one sample sequenced in a study of T cells in Graves' hyperthyroidism and ophthalmopathy. TCR beta CDR3 regions were amplified from RNA. The study used the HTBI primer set for a first-round RT-PCR of the TCR CDR3. TCRdb used MiXCR to reprocess the multiplex PCR reads, holding one entry per CDR3 protein. The data contain around 620,000 distinct CDR3 sequences, roughly 46% of them singletons. Sequenced sample: peripheral blood or thyroid tissue (not recorded which). The receptors originated from an adult woman with Graves' disease, either hyperthyroidism or ophthalmopathy (not recorded which).

This clonotype occurred many times. The chain is built from TRBV11-2 and TRBJ1-4; D not certain. Trimming left V 5 bases short and J 7 bases short, with 8 bases between. Germline values: CDR1 SGHAT, CDR2 FQNNGV. CDR3 size: 12 residues. The CDR3 reads CASSPLGEKLFF. The DNA of the CDR3 is TGTGCCAGCAGCCCCTTGGGTGAAAAACTGTTTTTT.

The rearrangement uses TRBV5-1 and TRBJ2-5, with D perhaps TRBD2 (5 bases). Looked up from germline, CDR1 is SGHRS and CDR2 is YFSETQ. Trimming stripped 2 bases from V and 2 bases from J, with 13 bases between. The CDR3 has 15 residues. This chain's CDR3 is CASSFQAVRQETQYF. The CDR3 nucleotides are TGCGCCAGCAGCTTCCAAGCGGTCCGGCAAGAGACCCAGTACTTC. Together with reference TRBV5-1 and TRBJ2-5, the CDR3 gives the full variable domain: KAGVTQTPRYLIKTRGQQVTLSCSPISGHRSVSWYQQTPGQGLQFLFEYFSETQRNKGNFPGRFSGRQFSNSRSEMNVSTLELGDSALYLCASSFQAVRQETQYFGPGTRLLVL.

J is TRBJ1-5 and V is TRBV10-3; maybe TRBD1 (6 bases). Germline V lookup: CDR1 ENHRY, CDR2 SYGVKD. CDR3 size: 17 residues. Deletions cut 8 bases from V and 2 bases from J, with 22 bases between. CDR3 protein: CAIAVRAQGGGNQPQHF. In DNA, the CDR3 is TGTGCCATCGCAGTCCGGGCACAGGGAGGCGGCAATCAGCCCCAGCATTTT.

This clonotype was picked up a small number of times. The chain links TRBV28 to TRBJ1-4; possibly TRBD1 for D (6 bases). Germline CDR1 MDHEN, CDR2 SYDVKM. V gave up 3 bases and J gave up 3 bases, with 11 bases separating them. This CDR3 has 15 residues. CDR3 nucleotides: TGTGCCAGCAGTTTGGGAGGACAGTCTAATGAAAAACTGTTTTTT. Translation gives CASSLGGQSNEKLFF.

This clonotype came up once. The CDR3 nucleotides read TGTGCCAGCAGTGCTCCAGGTGGGACAGCGAACGAGCAGTACTTC. Its protein is CASSAPGGTANEQYF. V and J are TRBV2 and TRBJ2-7; 7 nucleotides line up with TRBD1. The V gene's germline CDR1 is SNHLY and CDR2 FYNNEI. This CDR3 spans 15 amino acids. J lost 5 bases, V lost 4 bases, and 11 bases had no gene match.

This clonotype came up many times. CDR3 bases: TGCGCCAGCAGCCCTCCAGGCAGACAAGCTTTCTTT. Amino acid sequence: CASSPPGRQAFF. The rearrangement joins TRBV4-1 to TRBJ1-1; D uncertain. Trimming pared 4 bases from V and 9 bases from J, leaving 12 bases between. The germline gives CDR1 MGHRA, CDR2 YSYEKL. This CDR3 spans 12 amino acids.

This clonotype was seen a single time. The V call is TRBV29-1, the J call TRBJ1-1; D not certain. Germline V gives CDR1 SQVTM, CDR2 ANQGSEA. Trimming left V 8 bases short and J 2 bases short, with 12 bases between. CDR3 size: 12 residues. Here the CDR3 reads CSTRGPNTEAFF. CDR3 in DNA: TGCAGCACACGAGGACCAAACACTGAAGCTTTCTTT.

Details on this clonotype: One base away lies a much larger clone, so this may be a sequencing read error. The V and J genes are TRBV28 and TRBJ2-5, with a weak D call TRBD1 (6 bases). The CDR3 extends over 15 amino acids. Germline CDR1 reads MDHEN; CDR2 reads SYDVKM. The CDR3 here is CASSLADRRQGTQYF. The DNA of the CDR3 is TGTGCCAGCAGTTTGGCGGACAGACGTCAAGGGACCCAGTACTTC.

This clonotype was observed many times. The chain couples TRBV20-1 to TRBJ1-5, with D unclear. Germline V lookup: CDR1 DFQATT, CDR2 SNEGSKA (reference sequence). The CDR3 is made up of 9 amino acids. With 4 bases removed from V and 11 bases from J, the gap between germline ends came to 6 bases. This CDR3 is CSAILAQHF. The CDR3 DNA is TGCAGTGCTATTTTAGCCCAGCATTTT.

This chain uses TRBV20-1 with TRBJ2-2, with D maybe TRBD1 (6 bases). The CDR3 spans 12 residues. Between the trimmed V and J ends, which lost 8 bases and 7 bases, there was a span of 14 bases. The germline V gene encodes CDR1 DFQATT and CDR2 SNEGSKA (reference sequence). This chain's CDR3 is CSSGVEGGELFF. In DNA form, the CDR3 reads TGCAGTTCAGGGGTAGAAGGCGGGGAGCTGTTTTTT.

This chain joins TRBV7-2 and TRBJ1-5; D gene ambiguous. Germline V gene lookup returns CDR1 SGHTA and CDR2 FQGNSA. CDR3 length: 14 amino acids. Trimming shortened V by 5 bases and J by 6 bases, and 14 bases separated the two germline ends. CDR3 protein: CASSPQTWGQPQHF. CDR3 coding DNA: TGTGCCAGCAGCCCCCAAACTTGGGGTCAGCCCCAGCATTTT. The full variable domain, with the rest looked up from reference TRBV7-2 and TRBJ1-5, is GAGVSQSPSNKVTEKGKDVELRCDPISGHTALYWYRQSLGQGLEFLIYFQGNSAPDKSGLPSDRFSAERTGGSVSTLTIQRTQQEDSAVYLCASSPQTWGQPQHFGDGTRLSIL.

This clonotype came up once. A read error may be the cause here, since a much bigger clone is one base away. This chain uses TRBV15 with TRBJ2-7, with no clear D. CDR1 and CDR2 (germline): LNHNV, YYDKDF (reference sequence). The CDR3 consists of 14 residues. CDR3 region: CASSLGSASHEQYF. CDR3 nucleotide sequence: TGTGCCAGCAGCTTAGGAAGCGCGTCCCACGAGCAGTACTTC.

This clonotype was recorded many times. The chain has TRBV5-1 and TRBJ2-7, with TRBD2 as a possible D gene (6 bases). Germline CDR1 is SGHRS and CDR2 is YFSETQ. Trimming shortened V by 4 bases and J by 7 bases, and 15 bases separated the two germline ends. The CDR3 sequence is 13 residues long. CDR3 region: CASSIGTAGEQYF. The CDR3, as DNA: TGCGCCAGCAGCATCGGGACGGCGGGGGAGCAGTACTTC. The full variable domain, with the rest looked up from reference TRBV5-1 and TRBJ2-7, is KAGVTQTPRYLIKTRGQQVTLSCSPISGHRSVSWYQQTPGQGLQFLFEYFSETQRNKGNFPGRFSGRQFSNSRSEMNVSTLELGDSALYLCASSIGTAGEQYFGPGTRLTVT.

This rearrangement joins TRBV5-1 to TRBJ2-7, with 8 bases identical to TRBD2. V was clipped by 5 bases and J by 6 bases; unmatched bases: 16. Germline V lookup: CDR1 SGHRS, CDR2 YFSETQ. The CDR3 loop spans 16 amino acids. The CDR3 protein is CASSLSGRGVMSEQYF. DNA for the CDR3: TGCGCCAGCAGTCTCAGCGGGAGAGGAGTTATGAGCGAGCAGTACTTC. The variable domain in full, with the rest retrieved from reference TRBV5-1 and TRBJ2-7, is KAGVTQTPRYLIKTRGQQVTLSCSPISGHRSVSWYQQTPGQGLQFLFEYFSETQRNKGNFPGRFSGRQFSNSRSEMNVSTLELGDSALYLCASSLSGRGVMSEQYFGPGTRLTVT.

This clonotype was seen a single time. The chain joins TRBV7-2 to TRBJ2-5, with 9 bases lining up with TRBD2. This CDR3 has 16 residues. V shed 3 bases and J 0 bases; nucleotides not matched to a gene: 5. Germline V gene data show CDR1 as SGHTA and CDR2 as FQGNSA. The CDR3 nucleotides read TGTGCCAGCAGCTTGGTCGGCGGGAGGGACCAAGAGACCCAGTACTTC. Protein product: CASSLVGGRDQETQYF.

V usage is TRBV29-1 and J usage is TRBJ2-7; TRBD1 is a possible D gene (6 bases). The ends were cut back, 4 bases at V and 6 bases at J, with 16 bases in the middle. The CDR3 is 13 amino acids. Germline CDR1 is SQVTM and CDR2 is ANQGSEA. CDR3 sequence: CSVVVRGGLEQYF. For the CDR3, the DNA is TGCAGCGTTGTAGTCAGGGGTGGTCTCGAGCAGTACTTC.

This clonotype was found many times. The J gene is TRBJ2-5, the V gene TRBV7-9, with unresolved D. Germline loops: CDR1 SEHNR, CDR2 FQNEAQ (reference sequence). V dropped 5 bases and J dropped 7 bases, with 14 bases sitting between them. CDR3 length: 13 residues. In DNA, the CDR3 is TGTGCCAGCAGCGATCTAAGTTGGGGGACCCAGTACTTC. It specifies CASSDLSWGTQYF.